This T cell receptor beta chain was identified in a study of OX40 agonist ivuxolimab in advanced cancers. Study observations and caveats: Antigen targets of the expanded peripheral T cells went undetermined. Expanded clones tended on average to be more numerous among CD8+ T cells than CD4+.

Sequencing used immunoSEQ multiplex PCR; TCRdb keeps in-frame clones, though not all of them. The data hold roughly 65,000 clones, with 85% to 90% observed a single time. The junction had 7 bases not matched to a gene; V was cut back by 5 bases and J by 5 bases. Germline assignment: CDR1 MDHEN and CDR2 SYDVKM. The CDR3 runs 14 residues. Notes on this clone: As yet, its antigen is unknown.

This TCR was sampled from an adult with an advanced solid tumor such as melanoma, head and neck, liver or kidney cancer. The sample here was CD4+ or CD8+ T cells sorted from blood, taken in a trial of the OX40 agonist ivuxolimab. The genes are TRBV28 and TRBJ1-1; 8 bases align to TRBD1. CDR3 in amino acids: CASSPPGGGTEAFF. The CDR3 DNA is TGTGCCAGCAGTCCCCCAGGGGGCGGAACTGAAGCTTTCTTT.